Presented here are 3 T cell receptor beta chains from one specimen sequenced in a study of identical twins. TCRdb recomputed calls from the 5' RACE reads with MiXCR, one row per CDR3 protein. The sample records around 690,000 distinct CDR3 sequences, around 20% being singletons. These data were likewise used in another study, on T cells expressing NK-cell markers.

Sequencing input: PBMCs. All receptors come from a woman aged 18 to 35 in good health.

There are many counts of this clonotype. J is TRBJ2-7 and V is TRBV20-1; 8 bases align to TRBD2. The germline V gene has CDR1 DFQATT and CDR2 SNEGSKA (reference sequence). J gave up 2 bases and V 2 bases, and 8 bases lay outside the gene matches. The CDR3 is made up of 15 amino acids. The CDR3 spells CSARPAAGGTYEQYF. The CDR3 region has the DNA TGCAGTGCTAGACCTGCTGCGGGGGGTACCTACGAGCAGTACTTC.

J is TRBJ2-3 and V is TRBV18; D is ambiguous. Germline CDR1 and CDR2: KGHSH and LQKENI. The CDR3 is made up of 11 amino acids. The V end was cut by 5 bases, the J end by 4 bases, with 4 bases between. The CDR3 DNA is TGTGCCAGCTCAGACCCAGATACGCAGTATTTT. Its protein product is CASSDPDTQYF.

This clonotype showed up just once. This chain links TRBV18 with TRBJ2-7, with D tentatively TRBD2 (5 bases). The CDR3 runs 13 residues. Trimming left V 3 bases short and J 4 bases short, with 10 bases between. Germline V CDR1 and CDR2: KGHSH, LQKENI. CDR3 loop: CASSPHREYEQYF. The DNA of the CDR3 is TGTGCCAGCTCACCCCACCGGGAATACGAGCAGTACTTC.